The 10 T cell receptor beta chains below all came from one sample that was sequenced in a study of tumor-infiltrating lymphocytes in primary liver carcinoma. Co-extracting RNA and DNA was done with roughly 17-34 mg of unsorted bulk tissue as input. Starting from about 0.5 ug of total RNA, TCR beta cDNA was produced with a primer in the constant region. Libraries for TCR beta were built through three nested multiplex PCR rounds, which together made up a slightly modified ARM-PCR procedure. Each of the first two PCR rounds ran nine to ten cycles with TRBV1-TRBV30 forward and C-beta reverse primers. From the multiplex PCR reads, TCRdb called clonotypes with MiXCR, one entry per CDR3 protein. Of roughly 190,000 distinct CDR3 sequences in the sample, 85% were seen once. What was sequenced was tumor tissue from primary liver carcinoma. Source of these receptors: a man aged 40-49 years with primary liver carcinoma and hepatitis B virus infection.

Remarks on this clonotype: One end of the junction does not line up with germline, which may come from a read error. CDR3 in DNA: TGTGTCAGCAGTTCGGCCGGGACAGGGAACTATGGCTACACCTTC. Translated: CVSSSAGTGNYGYTF. The chain uses TRBV5-4 and TRBJ1-2; 9 bases line up with TRBD1. Looked up from germline, CDR1 is SGHNT and CDR2 is YYREEE (reference sequence). The CDR3 runs to 15 residues. Filled out from reference TRBV5-4 and TRBJ1-2, the complete variable domain reads ETGVTQSPTHLIKTRGQQVTLRCSSQSGHNTVSWYQQALGQGPQFIFQYYREEENGRGNFPPRFSGLQFPNYSSELNVNALELDDSALYLCVSSSAGTGNYGYTFGSGTRLTVV.

This chain links TRBV11-1 with TRBJ2-3; D not certain. The CDR3 loop spans 14 amino acids. V was clipped by 5 bases and J by 8 bases, with 17 bases between them. Germline-derived CDR1 and CDR2 are SGHAT and FQDESV (reference sequence). This CDR3 reads CASSPKGSFATQYF. The CDR3 nucleotides read TGTGCCAGCAGCCCTAAGGGCTCCTTTGCTACGCAGTATTTT.

Concerning this clonotype: One junction end does not reproduce the germline sequence, and a read error may be involved. This chain links TRBV6-1 with TRBJ2-7, with 7 bases aligning to TRBD1. This CDR3 region has 15 residues. Germline V CDR1 and CDR2: MNHNS, SASEGT. In DNA form, the CDR3 reads TGCGCCAGCAATGAAGGAGAGGGGGCTTTCTACGAGCAGTACTTC. Translated: CASNEGEGAFYEQYF.

About this clonotype: A single base separates this from a much larger clone, so it may be a read error. The chain couples TRBV28 to TRBJ1-2; no firm D call. Trimming pared 8 bases from V and 5 bases from J, leaving 15 bases between. Germline V gene data show CDR1 as MDHEN and CDR2 as SYDVKM. CDR3 length: 13 amino acids. The CDR3 DNA reads as TGTGCCAGCCCGTGGAAGGCGGATTATGGCTACACCTTC. This encodes CASPWKADYGYTF.

About this clonotype itself: The conserved phenylalanine or tryptophan normally closing the CDR3 is absent here, so this likely arose from a read error. The chain uses TRBV6-1 and TRBJ2-3, with D unresolved. The CDR3 totals 12 residues. The germline CDR1 and CDR2 sequences are MNHNS and SASEGT. The CDR3 loop is CTSKPSTNTQYL. The CDR3 DNA follows: TGTACCAGCAAGCCCAGCACAAATACGCAGTATCTT.

This chain uses TRBV6-5 with TRBJ2-7, with 10 nucleotides matching TRBD2. From germline, CDR1 is MNHEY and CDR2 SVGAGI. V shed 4 bases, J shed 6 bases, and the junction held 6 bases outside the gene matches. This CDR3 spans 14 amino acids. The CDR3 is CASSSPAGGSEQYF. The CDR3 DNA reads as TGTGCCAGCAGTTCTCCAGCGGGAGGGAGCGAGCAGTACTTC.

The chain links TRBV5-4 to TRBJ2-5; D is uncertain. The V end lost 4 bases, the J end lost 6 bases, and 16 bases lay between the germline ends. CDR3 length: 14 residues. The germline V gene has CDR1 SGHNT and CDR2 YYREEE (reference sequence). The CDR3 reads CASSDEEGLKTQYF. In DNA form, the CDR3 reads TGTGCCAGCAGCGACGAGGAAGGGTTGAAGACCCAGTACTTC. Filled out from reference TRBV5-4 and TRBJ2-5, the complete variable domain reads ETGVTQSPTHLIKTRGQQVTLRCSSQSGHNTVSWYQQALGQGPQFIFQYYREEENGRGNFPPRFSGLQFPNYSSELNVNALELDDSALYLCASSDEEGLKTQYFGPGTRLLVL.

The chain carries TRBV4-2 and TRBJ2-5; TRBD2 agrees at 10 bases. In germline, CDR1 is LGHNA, CDR2 YNFKEQ. V dropped 10 bases and J dropped 5; count of bases not matched to a gene: 22. CDR3 length: 18 amino acids. CDR3: CAINQGLRSGRALETQYF. In DNA form, the CDR3 reads TGTGCCATCAACCAAGGCCTCCGCAGCGGGAGGGCCTTGGAGACCCAGTACTTC.

About this clonotype: One end of the junction does not line up with germline, which may come from a read error. The chain carries TRBV29-1 and TRBJ2-7; D remains ambiguous. The CDR3 has 15 residues. Germline V gives CDR1 SQVTM, CDR2 ANQGSEA. CDR3 sequence: CGVEDPGWSSYEQYF. In nucleotides, the CDR3 is TGCGGCGTTGAAGATCCAGGATGGAGTTCCTACGAGCAGTACTTC.

The chain couples TRBV29-1 to TRBJ2-4; 8 positions agree with TRBD1. CDR1 is SQVTM, CDR2 ANQGSEA, per germline. CDR3 length: 13 amino acids. V shed 6 bases, J shed 9 bases, and the junction held 10 bases outside the gene matches. The CDR3 DNA follows: TGCAGCGTAGAACCCGACAGGGGCAGCATTCAGTACTTC. This encodes CSVEPDRGSIQYF.